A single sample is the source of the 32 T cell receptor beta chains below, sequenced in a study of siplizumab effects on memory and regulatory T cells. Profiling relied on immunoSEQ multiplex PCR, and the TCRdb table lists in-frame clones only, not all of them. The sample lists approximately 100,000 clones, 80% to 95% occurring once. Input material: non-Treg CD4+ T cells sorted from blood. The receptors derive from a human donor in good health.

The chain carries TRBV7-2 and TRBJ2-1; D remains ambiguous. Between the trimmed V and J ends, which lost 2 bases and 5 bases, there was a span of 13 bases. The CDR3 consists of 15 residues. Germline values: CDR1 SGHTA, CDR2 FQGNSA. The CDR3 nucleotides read TGTGCCAGCAGCTTAATGCAGGCCTTTAACAATGAGCAGTTCTTC. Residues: CASSLMQAFNNEQFF.

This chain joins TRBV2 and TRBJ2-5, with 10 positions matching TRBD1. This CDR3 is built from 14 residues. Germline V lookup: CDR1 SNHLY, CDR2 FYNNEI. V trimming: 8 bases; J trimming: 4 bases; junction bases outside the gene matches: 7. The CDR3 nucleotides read TGTGCCAGCTCAAGGACAGGGGGAGGAGAGACCCAGTACTTC. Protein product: CASSRTGGGETQYF.

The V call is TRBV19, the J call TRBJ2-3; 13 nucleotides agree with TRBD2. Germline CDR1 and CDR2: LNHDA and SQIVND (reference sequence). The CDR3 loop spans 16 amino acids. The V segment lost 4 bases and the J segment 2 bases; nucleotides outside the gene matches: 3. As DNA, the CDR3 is TGTGCCAGTAGTAAGGGGACTAGCGGGACCACAGATACGCAGTATTTT. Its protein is CASSKGTSGTTDTQYF. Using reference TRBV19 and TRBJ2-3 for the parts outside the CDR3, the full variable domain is DGGITQSPKYLFRKEGQNVTLSCEQNLNHDAMYWYRQDPGQGLRLIYYSQIVNDFQKGDIAEGYSVSREKKESFPLTVTSAQKNPTAFYLCASSKGTSGTTDTQYFGPGTRLTVL.

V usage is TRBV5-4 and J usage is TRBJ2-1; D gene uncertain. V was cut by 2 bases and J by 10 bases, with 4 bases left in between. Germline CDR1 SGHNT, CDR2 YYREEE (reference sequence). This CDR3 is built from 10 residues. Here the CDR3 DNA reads TGTGCCAGCAGCTTTGGGGAGCAGTTCTTC. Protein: CASSFGEQFF.

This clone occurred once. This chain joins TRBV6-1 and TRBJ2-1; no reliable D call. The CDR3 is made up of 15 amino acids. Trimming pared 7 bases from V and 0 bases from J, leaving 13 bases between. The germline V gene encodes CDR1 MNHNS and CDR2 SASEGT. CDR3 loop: CASTVQSLSYNEQFF. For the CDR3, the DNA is TGTGCCAGCACTGTTCAGAGTCTCTCCTACAATGAGCAGTTCTTC.

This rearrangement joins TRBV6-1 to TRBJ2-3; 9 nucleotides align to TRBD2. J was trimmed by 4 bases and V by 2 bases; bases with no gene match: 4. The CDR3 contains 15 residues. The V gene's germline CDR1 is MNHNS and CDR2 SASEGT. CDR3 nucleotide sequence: TGTGCCAGCAGTGAATTGGTAGCGGGAGCAGATACGCAGTATTTT. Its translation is CASSELVAGADTQYF.

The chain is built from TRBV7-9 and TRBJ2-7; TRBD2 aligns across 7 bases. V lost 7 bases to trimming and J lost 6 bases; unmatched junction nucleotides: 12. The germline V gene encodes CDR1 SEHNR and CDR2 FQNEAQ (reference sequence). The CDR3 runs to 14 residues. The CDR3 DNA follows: TGTGCCAGCACCAAAGCGGGGACCCCAGGCGAGCAGTACTTC. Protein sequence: CASTKAGTPGEQYF.

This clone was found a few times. CDR3 region: CASSPGGTNQPQHF. In nucleotides, the CDR3 is TGTGCCAGCAGCCCGGGGGGAACGAATCAGCCCCAGCATTTT. V usage is TRBV7-9 and J usage is TRBJ1-5; D is perhaps TRBD1 (5 bases). V shed 5 bases and J shed 4 bases, with 12 bases lying between them. Germline V gives CDR1 SEHNR, CDR2 FQNEAQ (reference sequence). This CDR3 is built from 14 residues.

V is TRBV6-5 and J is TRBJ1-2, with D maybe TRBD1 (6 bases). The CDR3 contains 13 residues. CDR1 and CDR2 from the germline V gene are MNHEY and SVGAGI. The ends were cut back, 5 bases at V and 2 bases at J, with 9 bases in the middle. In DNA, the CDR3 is TGTGCCAGCAGTCGGACAGCCAACTATGGCTACACCTTC. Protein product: CASSRTANYGYTF.

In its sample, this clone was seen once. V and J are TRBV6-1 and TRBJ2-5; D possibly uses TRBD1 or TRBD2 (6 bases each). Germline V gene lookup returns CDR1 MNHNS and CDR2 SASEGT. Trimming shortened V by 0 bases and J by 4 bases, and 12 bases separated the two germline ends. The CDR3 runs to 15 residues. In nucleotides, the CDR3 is TGTGCCAGCAGTGAAGCGCAGGGGAGGCGAGAGACCCAGTACTTC. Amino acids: CASSEAQGRRETQYF.

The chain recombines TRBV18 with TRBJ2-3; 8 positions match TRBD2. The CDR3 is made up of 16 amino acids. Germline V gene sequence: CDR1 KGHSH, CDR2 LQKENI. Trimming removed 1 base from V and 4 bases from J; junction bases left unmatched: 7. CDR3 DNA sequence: TGTGCCAGCTCACCACAACTAGCGGCTGAGGCAGATACGCAGTATTTT. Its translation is CASSPQLAAEADTQYF. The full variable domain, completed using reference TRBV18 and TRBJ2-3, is NAGVMQNPRHLVRRRGQEARLRCSPMKGHSHVYWYRQLPEEGLKFMVYLQKENIIDESGMPKERFSAEFPKEGPSILRIQQVVRGDSAAYFCASSPQLAAEADTQYFGPGTRLTVL.

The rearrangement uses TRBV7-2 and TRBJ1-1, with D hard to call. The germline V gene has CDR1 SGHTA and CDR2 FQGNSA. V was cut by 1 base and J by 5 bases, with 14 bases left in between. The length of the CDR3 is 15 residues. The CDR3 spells CASSLGRWGVTEAFF. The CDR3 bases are TGTGCCAGCAGCTTAGGCCGTTGGGGAGTGACTGAAGCTTTCTTT.

The CDR3 region is CASSTDRGIDTQYF. DNA for the CDR3: TGTGCCAGTAGTACGGACAGGGGAATAGATACGCAGTATTTT. This chain joins TRBV19 and TRBJ2-3; TRBD1 matches at 9 bases. This CDR3 has 14 amino acids. Trimming removed 4 bases from V and 5 bases from J; junction bases left unmatched: 4. Germline loops: CDR1 LNHDA, CDR2 SQIVND (reference sequence). Based on the CDR3 plus reference TRBV19 and TRBJ2-3, the full variable domain is DGGITQSPKYLFRKEGQNVTLSCEQNLNHDAMYWYRQDPGQGLRLIYYSQIVNDFQKGDIAEGYSVSREKKESFPLTVTSAQKNPTAFYLCASSTDRGIDTQYFGPGTRLTVL.

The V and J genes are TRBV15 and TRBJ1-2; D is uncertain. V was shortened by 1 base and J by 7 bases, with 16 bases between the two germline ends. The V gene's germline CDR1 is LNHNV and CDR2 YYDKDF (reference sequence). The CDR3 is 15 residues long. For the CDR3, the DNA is TGTGCCACCAGCAGAGTTCCCGAGGGAAGGAGTGGCTACACCTTC. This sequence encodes CATSRVPEGRSGYTF.

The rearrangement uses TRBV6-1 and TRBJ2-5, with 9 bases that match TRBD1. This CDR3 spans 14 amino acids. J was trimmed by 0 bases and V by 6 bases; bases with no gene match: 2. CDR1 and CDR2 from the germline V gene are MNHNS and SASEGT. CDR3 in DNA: TGTGCCAGCAGCTGGGACAGGGACCAAGAGACCCAGTACTTC. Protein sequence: CASSWDRDQETQYF.

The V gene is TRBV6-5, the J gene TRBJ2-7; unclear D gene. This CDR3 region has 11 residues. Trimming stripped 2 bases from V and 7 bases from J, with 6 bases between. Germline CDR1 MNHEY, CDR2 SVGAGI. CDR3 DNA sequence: TGTGCCAGCAGTTACGTAAAGGAGCAGTACTTC. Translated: CASSYVKEQYF.

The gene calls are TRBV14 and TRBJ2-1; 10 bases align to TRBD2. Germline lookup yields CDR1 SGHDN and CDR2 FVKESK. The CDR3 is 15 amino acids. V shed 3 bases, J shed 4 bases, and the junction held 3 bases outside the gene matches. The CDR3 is CASSQELAGYNEQFF. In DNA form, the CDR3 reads TGTGCCAGCAGCCAGGAACTAGCGGGATACAATGAGCAGTTCTTC.

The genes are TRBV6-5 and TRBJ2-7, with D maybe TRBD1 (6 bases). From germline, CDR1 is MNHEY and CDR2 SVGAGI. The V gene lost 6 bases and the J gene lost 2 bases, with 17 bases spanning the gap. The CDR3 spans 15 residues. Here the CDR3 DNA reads TGTGCCAGCAGGATGCGTCAGGACAGTCCCTACGAGCAGTACTTC. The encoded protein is CASRMRQDSPYEQYF.

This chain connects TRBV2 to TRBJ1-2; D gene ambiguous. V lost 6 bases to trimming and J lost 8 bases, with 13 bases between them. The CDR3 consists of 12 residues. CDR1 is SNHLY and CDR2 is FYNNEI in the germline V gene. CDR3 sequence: CASRVEEEGYTF. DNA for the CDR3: TGTGCCAGCAGGGTGGAAGAGGAGGGCTACACCTTC.

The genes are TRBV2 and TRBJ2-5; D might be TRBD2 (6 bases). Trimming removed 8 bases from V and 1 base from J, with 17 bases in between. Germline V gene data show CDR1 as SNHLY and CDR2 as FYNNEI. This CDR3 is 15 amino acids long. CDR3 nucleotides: TGTGCCAGCCTGGGACGGCTAGCGTCCCAAGAGACCCAGTACTTC. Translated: CASLGRLASQETQYF.

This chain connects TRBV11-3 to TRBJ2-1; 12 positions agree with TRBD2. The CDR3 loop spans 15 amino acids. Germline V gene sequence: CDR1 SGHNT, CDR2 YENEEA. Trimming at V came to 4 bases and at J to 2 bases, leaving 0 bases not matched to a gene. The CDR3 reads CASSSSGRAYNEQFF. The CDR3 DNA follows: TGTGCCAGCAGCTCTAGCGGGAGGGCCTACAATGAGCAGTTCTTC.

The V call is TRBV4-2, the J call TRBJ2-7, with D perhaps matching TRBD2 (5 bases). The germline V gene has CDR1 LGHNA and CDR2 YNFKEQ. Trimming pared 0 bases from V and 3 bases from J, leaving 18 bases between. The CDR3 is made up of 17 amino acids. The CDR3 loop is CASSQDSRGRTGYEQYF. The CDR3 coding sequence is TGTGCCAGCAGCCAAGATTCACGAGGCCGGACTGGCTACGAGCAGTACTTC.

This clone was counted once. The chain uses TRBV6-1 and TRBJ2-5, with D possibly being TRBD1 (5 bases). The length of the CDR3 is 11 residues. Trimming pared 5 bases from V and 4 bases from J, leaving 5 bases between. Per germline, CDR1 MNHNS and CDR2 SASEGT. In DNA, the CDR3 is TGTGCCAGCAGTAGGGGAGAGACCCAGTACTTC. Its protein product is CASSRGETQYF.

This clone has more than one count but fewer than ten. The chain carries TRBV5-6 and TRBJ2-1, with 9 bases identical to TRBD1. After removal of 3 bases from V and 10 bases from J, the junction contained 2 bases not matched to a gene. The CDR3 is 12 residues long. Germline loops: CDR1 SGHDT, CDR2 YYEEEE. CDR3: CASSYRGQEQFF. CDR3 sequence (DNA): TGTGCCAGCAGCTACAGGGGGCAAGAGCAGTTCTTC.

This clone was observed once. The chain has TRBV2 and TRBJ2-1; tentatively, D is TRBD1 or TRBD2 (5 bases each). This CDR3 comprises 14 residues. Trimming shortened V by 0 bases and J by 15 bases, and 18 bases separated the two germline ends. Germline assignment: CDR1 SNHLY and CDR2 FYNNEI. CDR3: CASSEALGDGWRFF. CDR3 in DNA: TGTGCCAGCAGTGAAGCGCTGGGGGACGGGTGGCGGTTCTTC.

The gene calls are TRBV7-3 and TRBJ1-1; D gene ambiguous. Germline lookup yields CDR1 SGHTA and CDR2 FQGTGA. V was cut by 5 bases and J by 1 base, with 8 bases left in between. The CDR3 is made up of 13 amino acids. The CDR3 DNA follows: TGTGCCAGCAGCAGGACGGGGAACACTGAAGCTTTCTTT. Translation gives CASSRTGNTEAFF. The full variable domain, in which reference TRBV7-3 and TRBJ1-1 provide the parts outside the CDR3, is GAGVSQTPSNKVTEKGKYVELRCDPISGHTALYWYRQSLGQGPEFLIYFQGTGAADDSGLPNDRFFAVRPEGSVSTLKIQRTERGDSAVYLCASSRTGNTEAFFGQGTRLTVV.

For the CDR3, the DNA is TGTGCCAGCTTCAGACTAGCGGGACTCCCAGATACGCAGTATTTT. This gives the protein CASFRLAGLPDTQYF. The V gene is TRBV6-1, the J gene TRBJ2-3, with 11 bases lining up with TRBD2. The CDR3 is made up of 15 amino acids. Germline CDR1 reads MNHNS; CDR2 reads SASEGT. With 8 bases clipped from V and 4 bases from J, the junction kept 8 bases outside the gene matches.

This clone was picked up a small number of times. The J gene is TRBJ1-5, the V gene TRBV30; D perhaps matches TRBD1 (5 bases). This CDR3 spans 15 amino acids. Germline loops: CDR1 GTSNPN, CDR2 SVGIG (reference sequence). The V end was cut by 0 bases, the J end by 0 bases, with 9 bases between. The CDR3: CAWSVGEYSNQPQHF. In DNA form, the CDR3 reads TGTGCCTGGAGTGTAGGGGAATATAGCAATCAGCCCCAGCATTTT.

The DNA for the CDR3 is TGTGCCAGCAGCCAAGTTACCGGGGAGCTGTTTTTT. Protein sequence: CASSQVTGELFF. The chain links TRBV14 to TRBJ2-2; no definite D call. Deletions cut 1 base from V and 5 bases from J, with 2 bases between. The CDR3 runs to 12 residues. Germline V lookup: CDR1 SGHDN, CDR2 FVKESK.

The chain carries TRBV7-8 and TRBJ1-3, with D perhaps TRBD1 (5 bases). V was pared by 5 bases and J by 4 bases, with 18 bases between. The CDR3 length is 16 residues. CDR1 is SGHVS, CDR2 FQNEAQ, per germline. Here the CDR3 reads CASSPPGRLQGNTIYF. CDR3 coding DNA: TGTGCCAGCAGCCCACCGGGACGTCTCCAAGGAAACACCATATATTTT.

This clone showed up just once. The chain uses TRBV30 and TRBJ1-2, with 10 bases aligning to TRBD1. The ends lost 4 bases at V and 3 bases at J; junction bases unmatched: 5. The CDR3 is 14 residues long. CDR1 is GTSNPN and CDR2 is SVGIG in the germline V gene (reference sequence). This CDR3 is CAWNGQGDYYGYTF. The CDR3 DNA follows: TGTGCCTGGAACGGACAGGGGGATTACTATGGCTACACCTTC.

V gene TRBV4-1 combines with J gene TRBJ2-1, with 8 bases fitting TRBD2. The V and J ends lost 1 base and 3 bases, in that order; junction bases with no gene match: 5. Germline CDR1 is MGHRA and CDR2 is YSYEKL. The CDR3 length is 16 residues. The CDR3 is CASSQVSGSGYNEQFF. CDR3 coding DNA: TGCGCCAGCAGCCAAGTCAGCGGGAGCGGCTACAATGAGCAGTTCTTC.